This T cell receptor beta chain was captured in a study of blood T cell repertoires in COVID-19 (dated by TCRdb to the early 2020s). Study-wide context: Samples covering the acute and convalescent phases of COVID-19 were provided by collaborators in the United States, Italy and Spain. The dataset comprised deeply sampled blood TCRbeta repertoires from subjects exposed to, actively infected with, or recovered from COVID-19. The samples were drawn from two sources: the first 160 participants of the ongoing ImmuneRACE study, and 1,254 subjects contributed by 6 global collaborators. HLA class I and class II types, where available, came from metadata supplied by the sample provider rather than from assay-based typing. The repertoires were released in a freely available public database meant as a resource for research on the immune response to SARS-CoV-2. The material from the prospective study consisted of cDNA or gDNA derived from T cells, B-cell-depleted T cells, or PBMCs. A de-identified subject ID, COVID-19 status, age in years and sex were almost always included in the sample metadata.

Overall results and qualifications from the work: The quantity of clinical and demographic metadata differed by source and by participant and was supplied without curation.

This clone was picked up one time. It lacks a known antigen. No base quality values were provided; no much bigger clone lies one nucleotide off. Collaborating institutions collected whole blood in K2EDTA tubes following their own protocols. Collaborator samples were shipped for TCRbeta analysis as frozen whole blood, isolated PBMCs, or DNA extracted from either sample type. The immunoSEQ Assay, a bias-controlled multiplex PCR, was used to amplify TCRbeta CDR3 regions from genomic DNA. For the original study's pipeline: The number of nucleated cells in each sample was estimated by amplification of reference gene primers within the assay. To quantify the absolute abundance of each unique TCRbeta CDR3 rearrangement, sequence reads were collapsed and filtered. Productive Simpson clonality was computed per sample as the square root of Simpson's diversity index over productive rearrangements. TCRdb carries this immuneACCESS record with in-frame sequences only. Its versions omit some clonotypes, under half of them owing to an unresolved V gene in the studies checked, with the rest unexplained. V, J and clone size were drawn from that table, and D and trimming were deduced from the DNA. The sample table holds almost 80,000 clones, of which approximately 82% were seen once. The leading ten clones occupy about a third of the sample.

CDR1 LNHDA and CDR2 SQIVND were looked up in the germline V gene (reference sequence). From its cysteine to its phenylalanine, the CDR3 spans 15 amino acids. Left in the record is the CDR3 DNA by itself, 45 bases read in frame from the first base. Here V drops 10 bases and J drops 3 bases, and the junction holds 12 bases not matched to any gene. The chain is assembled from TRBV19 and TRBJ1-5; 7 central nucleotides agree with TRBD1. The sequenced sample consisted of peripheral blood. This receptor was identified in a woman aged 70 to 79 with acute or convalescent COVID-19. CDR3 region: CATTSGTEVNQPQHF. At the DNA level, the sequence is TGTGCCACAACCTCCGGGACAGAGGTCAATCAGCCCCAGCATTTT.